This T cell receptor beta chain comes out of a study of CD8+CD57+ T cells in acquired aplastic anemia. By frequency in the sample, this clonotype is medium-sized (0.01 to 0.1%). The antigen is not known. The CDR3 runs to 13 residues. Trimming removed 6 bases at V and 0 bases at J, with 9 bases between. CDR1 and CDR2 from the germline V gene are SQVTM and ANQGSEA. Genomic DNA, the template, was used for profiling of the TCR beta VDJ and CDR3. TCRdb itself ran the reads through MiXCR, one entry per CDR3 protein. Seen here are 62,000 or so distinct CDR3 sequences, roughly half observed once, and the top ten hold about 8.9%. Study results and limitations: About 29 CD8+ CDR3 sequences occurred in both the patients and the controls.

The chain is built from TRBV29-1 and TRBJ1-5, with a possible D match to TRBD1 (6 bases). Sequencing was done on a sample of sorted CD4+, CD8+, or CD8+CD57+ T cells (not recorded which) from PBMCs. The sequence derives from a human donor in good health, serving as a control. CDR3 nucleotide sequence: TGCAGCGTCCGGGACACTAGCAATCAGCCCCAGCATTTT. Its protein product is CSVRDTSNQPQHF.